This is a list of T cell receptor beta chains from one sample in a study of blood T cell repertoires in COVID-19. The assay was immunoSEQ multiplex PCR, and TCRdb's table has in-frame clones only and misses some. The repertoire consists of about 180,000 clones, with 78% occurring once and the leading ten covering 17%. What was sequenced was PBMCs or T cells enriched from blood (not recorded which). The receptors originated from a woman aged 50 to 65 who had recovered from COVID-19. Both conserved end residues are part of each CDR3. Each record gives: clone size, J gene, V gene, D gene, CDR3 DNA, CDR3 protein. A D gene is named only where the DNA matches it firmly. Part of the rows lack a size; the others show once, few, many or a class for expanded clones.

>-|TRBJ1-5|TRBV6-1|-
TGTGCCAGCAGTGATTTGGACTATAGCAATCAGCCCCAGCATTTT
CASSDLDYSNQPQHF
>-|TRBJ2-5|TRBV5-8|-
TGTGCCAGCAGCTTGGGCAGGGGCCAAGAGACCCAGTACTTC
CASSLGRGQETQYF
>-|TRBJ2-3|TRBV7-8|-
TGTGCCAGCAGCTTAGTGGAAGGCGGTACGCAGTATTTT
CASSLVEGGTQYF
>-|TRBJ1-1|TRBV5-1|TRBD1
TGCGCCAGCAGCTTGGGGACAGGGGGCTCCGCTGAAGCTTTCTTT
CASSLGTGGSAEAFF
>once|TRBJ2-2|TRBV9|-
TGTGCCATCAGTACGGGGTGGGGCGGGGAGCTGTTTTTT
CAISTGWGGELFF
>-|TRBJ1-2|TRBV6-2/TRBV6-3|TRBD1
TGTGCCAGCAGTCAAATGGACAGGGGTGGCGGCTACACCTTC
CASSQMDRGGGYTF
>-|TRBJ2-6|TRBV5-1|TRBD2
TGCGCCAGCAGCTGGAGGACTAGCGGGAGTGTAGTTGGGGCCAACGTCCTGACTTTC
CASSWRTSGSVVGANVLTF
>-|TRBJ2-3|TRBV5-1|TRBD1
TGCGCCAGCAGCACCGGGACAGGGCCCACAGATACGCAGTATTTT
CASSTGTGPTDTQYF
>-|TRBJ1-5|TRBV27|-
TGTGCCAGCCGCCCAGGCCACAGGGTATTGAATCAGCCCCAGCATTTT
CASRPGHRVLNQPQHF
>-|TRBJ2-4|TRBV19|TRBD2
TGTGCCAGTAGTACAGCCCGGGGGGAGATTCAGTACTTC
CASSTARGEIQYF
>-|TRBJ1-2|TRBV21-1|-
TGTGCCAGCAATGGAGGAAGGGGGCGAGGCTACACCTTC
CASNGGRGRGYTF
>-|TRBJ1-1|TRBV7-9|TRBD1
TGTGCCATCATTCTCGACAGGGTGAACACTGAAGCTTTCTTT
CAIILDRVNTEAFF
>-|TRBJ2-7|TRBV4-1|-
TGCGCCAGCAGCCAACCGCATCGACAGACCAGGCATGCCTACGAGCAGTACTTC
CASSQPHRQTRHAYEQYF
>-|TRBJ2-1|TRBV5-1|TRBD1
TGCGCCAGCAGCGACCCAGGGACAGGCTCCTACAATGAGCAGTTCTTC
CASSDPGTGSYNEQFF
>-|TRBJ2-7|TRBV6-2/TRBV6-3|-
TGTGCCAGCAGTCGGACTACCCCATACGAGCAGTACTTC
CASSRTTPYEQYF
>-|TRBJ1-2|TRBV15|TRBD1
TGTGCCACCAGCAGAGATTTGACAGGGCATGGCTACACCTTC
CATSRDLTGHGYTF
>-|TRBJ1-6|TRBV3-1/TRBV3-2|-
TGTGCCAGCAGCCAAGAAAGCGGATTCAATTCACCCCTCCACTTT
CASSQESGFNSPLHF
>-|TRBJ2-5|TRBV5-6|-
TGTGCCAGCAGCTTGCTTAGGGGTTCCCAAGAGACCCAGTACTTC
CASSLLRGSQETQYF
>-|TRBJ1-3|TRBV5-1|TRBD1
TGCGCCAGCAGCTGGACAGGGGGAAACACCATATATTTT
CASSWTGGNTIYF
>-|TRBJ1-1|TRBV28|-
TGTGCCAGCAGTGCTGCGGCGGGGGGGAACACTGAAGCTTTCTTT
CASSAAAGGNTEAFF
>-|TRBJ1-1|TRBV11-2|-
TGTGCCAGCAGCTTCCCCACTTCGGGTGAGGGAGGGTTAAACACTGAAGCTTTCTTT
CASSFPTSGEGGLNTEAFF
>few|TRBJ2-1|TRBV19|TRBD2
TGTGCCAGTAGTATGGCGGGGACTAGCGGGAGTGATGAGCAGTTCTTC
CASSMAGTSGSDEQFF
>-|TRBJ2-7|TRBV6-1|-
TGTGCCAGCAGTGAAGCCCACTCCTACGAGCAGTACTTC
CASSEAHSYEQYF
>-|TRBJ2-7|TRBV3-1/TRBV3-2|TRBD2
TGTGCCAGCAGCCAAGGGGGAGGGGCCCACTACGAGCAGTACTTC
CASSQGGGAHYEQYF
>-|TRBJ2-1|TRBV28|TRBD2
TGTGCCAGCTCTACTAGCGGCCCCCACAATGAGCAGTTCTTC
CASSTSGPHNEQFF
>-|TRBJ2-3|TRBV6-5|TRBD2
TGTGCCAGCACGCCGGGACTAGGGGTAGATACGCAGTATTTT
CASTPGLGVDTQYF
>-|TRBJ2-1|TRBV7-8|-
TGTGCCAGCAGCTTAGGGTCGGGCAATGAGCAGTTCTTC
CASSLGSGNEQFF
>few|TRBJ2-1|TRBV18|TRBD2
TGTGCCAGCTCACCGCCCCTAGCGGGAGGGCGCTACAATGAGCAGTTCTTC
CASSPPLAGGRYNEQFF
>-|TRBJ1-6|TRBV27|-
TGTGCCAGCAGTTTATATCCAGGGGCCGGATCACCCCTCCACTTT
CASSLYPGAGSPLHF
>-|TRBJ2-1|TRBV30|-
TGTGCCTGGGGCTTGGGCGATGAGCAGTTCTTC
CAWGLGDEQFF
>-|TRBJ2-7|TRBV6-2/TRBV6-3|-
TGTGCCAGCAGTTCCCTAGGGGCCCTCTCCTACGAGCAGTACTTC
CASSSLGALSYEQYF
>-|TRBJ2-7|TRBV19|TRBD1
TGTGCCAGTAGCCCGGCGGGACAGGGGGCCTTCGAGCAGTACTTC
CASSPAGQGAFEQYF
>-|TRBJ1-1|TRBV28|TRBD1
TGTGCCAGCAGCCCCGGTGGGACAGGGCCTGAAGCTTTCTTT
CASSPGGTGPEAFF
>-|TRBJ2-7|TRBV3-1/TRBV3-2|TRBD1
TGTGCCAGCAGCCAAGGGACAGGGCCCTACGAGCAGTACTTC
CASSQGTGPYEQYF
>-|TRBJ1-2|TRBV28|-
TGTGCCAGCACAACAGGGACCGGTACAACGAACTATGGCTACACCTTC
CASTTGTGTTNYGYTF
>few|TRBJ2-3|TRBV27|-
TGTGCCAGCAGGCCTAGACTAGACCGCACAGATACGCAGTATTTT
CASRPRLDRTDTQYF
>-|TRBJ1-6|TRBV18|-
TGTGCCAGCTCACTCAACCACTCCGGACAGAACTCACCCCTCCACTTT
CASSLNHSGQNSPLHF
>once|TRBJ1-2|TRBV14|-
TGTGCCAGCAGCCAAACGCCGGCTAACTATGGCTACACCTTC
CASSQTPANYGYTF